The 26 T cell receptor beta chains listed next were all sequenced from one sample in a study of shared clonotypes between healthy human individuals. Produced via immunoSEQ multiplex PCR; TCRdb's table is partial and in-frame only. The data contain some 2,500,000 clones, roughly 93% of them seen just once; the ten biggest clones take up approximately 0.36%. Sequencing used naive CD4+ T cells from PBMCs. As to subset: CD45RA+ positively selected. The origin of the receptors is a man younger than 30 in good health. Some clones in this sample may be carry-over from other donors' samples.

The chain couples TRBV7-2 to TRBJ2-5; 8 nucleotides agree with TRBD1. The CDR3 length is 15 residues. Germline V lookup: CDR1 SGHTA, CDR2 FQGNSA. Trimming at V came to 2 bases and at J to 4 bases, leaving 6 bases not matched to a gene. CDR3: CASSLLGQGAETQYF. The CDR3 coding sequence is TGTGCCAGCAGCTTACTTGGACAGGGTGCAGAGACCCAGTACTTC. The full variable domain, in which reference TRBV7-2 and TRBJ2-5 provide the parts outside the CDR3, is GAGVSQSPSNKVTEKGKDVELRCDPISGHTALYWYRQSLGQGLEFLIYFQGNSAPDKSGLPSDRFSAERTGGSVSTLTIQRTQQEDSAVYLCASSLLGQGAETQYFGPGTRLLVL.

The chain couples TRBV7-9 to TRBJ1-2; 7 positions agree with TRBD1. Per the germline V gene, CDR1 is SEHNR and CDR2 is FQNEAQ (reference sequence). This CDR3 spans 17 amino acids. J gave up 0 bases and V 5 bases, and 12 bases lay outside the gene matches. CDR3 loop: CASSLPLAGTANYGYTF. CDR3 nucleotides: TGTGCCAGCAGCCTCCCTCTGGCCGGGACAGCTAACTATGGCTACACCTTC.

V and J are TRBV5-1 and TRBJ2-7; the D call may be TRBD1 or TRBD2 (5 bases each). The V end lost 0 bases, the J end lost 1 base, and 14 bases lay between the germline ends. The germline V gene encodes CDR1 SGHRS and CDR2 YFSETQ. The CDR3 is 16 amino acids. This CDR3 reads CASSLGGSKKSYEQYF. The DNA of the CDR3 is TGCGCCAGCAGCTTGGGGGGGTCAAAAAAATCCTACGAGCAGTACTTC.

CDR3 nucleotides: TGCGCCAGCAGCTTGGCCCCCGGATCCGAAAAACTGTTTTTT. This encodes CASSLAPGSEKLFF. The V and J genes are TRBV5-1 and TRBJ1-4; D call uncertain. CDR3 size: 14 residues. V dropped 0 bases and J dropped 8 bases, with 11 bases sitting between them. Germline CDR1 is SGHRS and CDR2 is YFSETQ.

The J gene is TRBJ2-7, the V gene TRBV7-2, with 9 bases fitting TRBD1. Germline CDR1 SGHTA, CDR2 FQGNSA. This CDR3 spans 15 amino acids. The V and J ends lost 4 bases and 7 bases, in that order; junction bases with no gene match: 11. CDR3 sequence reads: CASSSYGTGFNEQYF. CDR3 nucleotides: TGTGCCAGCAGCTCCTATGGGACAGGGTTTAATGAGCAGTACTTC.

The chain links TRBV27 to TRBJ2-7; 7 bases match TRBD1. This CDR3 is built from 19 residues. With V trimmed by 2 bases and J by 1 base, 17 bases remained unmatched. The V gene's germline CDR1 is MNHEY and CDR2 SMNVEV (reference sequence). In DNA form, the CDR3 reads TGTGCCAGCAGTTTAATGGAGGACAGGCCTCATGGGCGGTCCTACGAGCAGTACTTC. Protein product: CASSLMEDRPHGRSYEQYF.

The V gene is TRBV7-8, the J gene TRBJ2-1, with 7 nucleotides matching TRBD1. The germline V gene has CDR1 SGHVS and CDR2 FQNEAQ. V lost 4 bases to trimming and J lost 7 bases; unmatched junction nucleotides: 13. CDR3 size: 16 residues. The CDR3 region is CASSSRTGLTGNEQFF. In DNA form, the CDR3 reads TGTGCCAGCAGCTCCAGGACGGGCCTGACAGGGAATGAGCAGTTCTTC.

This chain connects TRBV19 to TRBJ2-1, with 15 bases matching TRBD2. The CDR3 extends over 20 amino acids. V gave up 2 bases and J gave up 0 bases; unmatched junction bases: 8. Germline V gene data show CDR1 as LNHDA and CDR2 as SQIVND (reference sequence). The CDR3 sequence is CASSISGLAGGRSSYNEQFF. CDR3 coding DNA: TGTGCCAGTAGTATATCGGGACTAGCGGGAGGCCGGAGCTCCTACAATGAGCAGTTCTTC. The full variable domain, in which reference TRBV19 and TRBJ2-1 provide the parts outside the CDR3, is DGGITQSPKYLFRKEGQNVTLSCEQNLNHDAMYWYRQDPGQGLRLIYYSQIVNDFQKGDIAEGYSVSREKKESFPLTVTSAQKNPTAFYLCASSISGLAGGRSSYNEQFFGPGTRLTVL.

J is TRBJ2-6 and V is TRBV5-4, with D unresolved. The V and J ends lost 0 bases and 2 bases respectively, with 6 bases between them. CDR3 length: 15 amino acids. Germline V gene data show CDR1 as SGHNT and CDR2 as YYREEE (reference sequence). The CDR3 here is CASSLVGPGANVLTF. CDR3 nucleotide sequence: TGTGCCAGCAGCTTGGTAGGGCCTGGGGCCAACGTCCTGACTTTC.

The CDR3 loop is CASSQAGLAGTDTQYF. The CDR3 nucleotides read TGCGCCAGCAGCCAAGCAGGACTAGCGGGCACAGATACGCAGTATTTT. The V gene is TRBV4-1, the J gene TRBJ2-3, with 10 bases matching TRBD2. V gave up 1 base and J gave up 1 base; unmatched junction bases: 2. CDR1 and CDR2 from the germline V gene are MGHRA and YSYEKL. This CDR3 contains 16 residues.

The chain employs TRBV7-2 and TRBJ2-7, with D unresolved. Trimming stripped 2 bases from V and 12 bases from J, with 11 bases between. CDR1 SGHTA and CDR2 FQGNSA come from the germline V gene. This CDR3 region has 11 residues. The CDR3 loop is CASSLRQVLYF. DNA for the CDR3: TGTGCCAGCAGCTTACGTCAGGTTCTGTACTTC.

The chain links TRBV6-6 to TRBJ1-1, with a tentative D call TRBD1 (6 bases). Germline V gene sequence: CDR1 MNHNY, CDR2 SVGAGI (reference sequence). Trimming stripped 4 bases from V and 2 bases from J, with 11 bases between. The CDR3 runs 14 residues. The CDR3: CASSSAGANTEAFF. CDR3 DNA sequence: TGTGCCAGCAGTTCTGCGGGGGCCAACACTGAAGCTTTCTTT.

The chain has TRBV19 and TRBJ2-6; no definite D call. The germline V and J ends were trimmed by 5 bases and 4 bases, with 12 bases remaining between them. CDR1 and CDR2 from the germline V gene are LNHDA and SQIVND (reference sequence). The CDR3 contains 15 residues. CDR3 residues: CASSLRQAGANVLTF. CDR3 nucleotide sequence: TGTGCCAGTAGTCTCCGGCAGGCCGGGGCCAACGTCCTGACTTTC.

This chain connects TRBV28 to TRBJ1-1; TRBD1 matches 7 bases. The ends lost 6 bases at V and 3 bases at J; junction bases unmatched: 7. CDR1 and CDR2 from the germline V gene are MDHEN and SYDVKM. This CDR3 has 14 amino acids. CDR3: CASRPETGYTEAFF. The CDR3 bases are TGTGCCAGCAGACCAGAGACAGGGTACACTGAAGCTTTCTTT. The whole variable domain, remainder taken from reference TRBV28 and TRBJ1-1, is DVKVTQSSRYLVKRTGEKVFLECVQDMDHENMFWYRQDPGLGLRLIYFSYDVKMKEKGDIPEGYSVSREKKERFSLILESASTNQTSMYLCASRPETGYTEAFFGQGTRLTVV.

The chain recombines TRBV5-1 with TRBJ2-7; tentative D call: TRBD2 (5 bases). CDR1 is SGHRS and CDR2 is YFSETQ in the germline V gene. V dropped 2 bases and J dropped 4 bases, with 16 bases sitting between them. This CDR3 spans 15 amino acids. The CDR3 DNA follows: TGCGCCAGCAGCTTCGGTACAGCGGATACTTACGAGCAGTACTTC. Residues: CASSFGTADTYEQYF. Supplemented by reference TRBV5-1 and TRBJ2-7, the full variable domain reads KAGVTQTPRYLIKTRGQQVTLSCSPISGHRSVSWYQQTPGQGLQFLFEYFSETQRNKGNFPGRFSGRQFSNSRSEMNVSTLELGDSALYLCASSFGTADTYEQYFGPGTRLTVT.

The gene calls are TRBV6-5 and TRBJ1-5; D unresolved. V was shortened by 4 bases and J by 4 bases, with 11 bases between the two germline ends. The CDR3 is 14 residues long. Germline V gives CDR1 MNHEY, CDR2 SVGAGI. In DNA, the CDR3 is TGTGCCAGCAGTTTCGACGGAACGAATCAGCCCCAGCATTTT. This gives the protein CASSFDGTNQPQHF.

J is TRBJ2-5 and V is TRBV5-1; 10 bases are a match to TRBD2. The CDR3 is 19 residues long. The V and J ends lost 4 bases and 1 base, in that order; junction bases with no gene match: 16. The germline CDR1 and CDR2 sequences are SGHRS and YFSETQ. CDR3 in amino acids: CASSPRTGTSDPAQETQYF. In DNA form, the CDR3 reads TGCGCCAGCAGCCCCCGCACCGGGACTAGCGACCCAGCCCAAGAGACCCAGTACTTC. Based on the CDR3 plus reference TRBV5-1 and TRBJ2-5, the full variable domain is KAGVTQTPRYLIKTRGQQVTLSCSPISGHRSVSWYQQTPGQGLQFLFEYFSETQRNKGNFPGRFSGRQFSNSRSEMNVSTLELGDSALYLCASSPRTGTSDPAQETQYFGPGTRLLVL.

The rearrangement uses TRBV15 and TRBJ2-4, with D tentatively TRBD1 or TRBD2 (5 bases each). Trimming pared 8 bases from V and 5 bases from J, leaving 7 bases between. Per germline, CDR1 LNHNV and CDR2 YYDKDF (reference sequence). This CDR3 has 11 residues. This chain's CDR3 is CATGDENIQYF. The CDR3 bases are TGTGCCACCGGGGACGAAAACATTCAGTACTTC.

A few counts support this clone. The chain has TRBV2 and TRBJ1-4; D gene unclear. The V end was cut by 6 bases, the J end by 10 bases, with 12 bases between. The CDR3 contains 12 residues. Per the germline V gene, CDR1 is SNHLY and CDR2 is FYNNEI. As DNA, the CDR3 is TGTGCCAGCAGGGATCCAATGGGAAAACTGTTTTTT. It translates to CASRDPMGKLFF.

The chain has TRBV28 and TRBJ2-1; 10 positions match TRBD2. Trimming at V came to 7 bases and at J to 10 bases, leaving 13 bases not matched to a gene. The CDR3 has 15 residues. Germline assignment: CDR1 MDHEN and CDR2 SYDVKM. Written as DNA, the CDR3 is TGTGCCAGCATGGGTCGGGCTAGCGGGAGTGAGGAGCAGTTCTTC. The encoded protein is CASMGRASGSEEQFF.

The chain uses TRBV29-1 and TRBJ2-5; 7 nucleotides line up with TRBD2. CDR1 and CDR2 (germline): SQVTM, ANQGSEA. CDR3 length: 12 amino acids. V dropped 7 bases and J dropped 5; count of bases not matched to a gene: 7. The CDR3 loop is CSAGGGGETQYF. The CDR3 DNA sequence: TGCAGCGCTGGGGGGGGTGGCGAGACCCAGTACTTC.

The genes are TRBV29-1 and TRBJ2-2; 7 bases are shared with TRBD1. Germline CDR1 reads SQVTM; CDR2 reads ANQGSEA. The V and J ends lost 7 bases and 4 bases, in that order; junction bases with no gene match: 9. This CDR3 region has 14 residues. CDR3 DNA sequence: TGCAGCGCTGTGACAGGGCGTTTCACCGGGGAGCTGTTTTTT. Its protein product is CSAVTGRFTGELFF.

This rearrangement joins TRBV7-3 to TRBJ1-1, with D possibly matching TRBD1 (5 bases). Trimming shortened V by 2 bases and J by 7 bases, and 8 bases separated the two germline ends. The CDR3 length is 12 residues. The germline gives CDR1 SGHTA, CDR2 FQGTGA. For the CDR3, the DNA is TGTGCCAGCAGCTTATGGGACGGTGAAGCTTTCTTT. As protein: CASSLWDGEAFF.

This sequence joins TRBV9 and TRBJ2-7; 9 nucleotides agree with TRBD2. In germline, CDR1 is SGDLS, CDR2 YYNGEE. V lost 4 bases to trimming and J lost 5 bases; unmatched junction nucleotides: 13. This CDR3 has 16 amino acids. Here the CDR3 DNA reads TGTGCCAGCAGCCGCTCTGATAGCGGGAGTCGGCACGAGCAGTACTTC. This encodes CASSRSDSGSRHEQYF.

The gene calls are TRBV29-1 and TRBJ1-3, with D possibly being TRBD1 (6 bases). Germline lookup yields CDR1 SQVTM and CDR2 ANQGSEA. The V end lost 4 bases, the J end lost 0 bases, and 13 bases lay between the germline ends. The CDR3 contains 15 residues. The CDR3 sequence is CSVAMTGHSGNTIYF. CDR3 DNA: TGCAGCGTTGCCATGACAGGCCACTCTGGAAACACCATATATTTT.

The chain recombines TRBV7-2 with TRBJ1-5; TRBD1 matches 9 bases. Germline values: CDR1 SGHTA, CDR2 FQGNSA. The CDR3 is 18 residues long. V trimming: 2 bases; J trimming: 4 bases; junction bases outside the gene matches: 12. The CDR3 nucleotides read TGTGCCAGCAGCTTATTAGGGCCGGGACAGGGACTAAATCAGCCCCAGCATTTT. This encodes CASSLLGPGQGLNQPQHF.